These 13 T cell receptor beta chains were all obtained from the same sample, sequenced in a study of control samples from healthy donors and cancer patients. Assay used: immunoSEQ multiplex PCR; TCRdb lists only in-frame clones, some missing. Seen here are some 110,000 clones, 93% observed once, and the top ten hold 2.6%. Material for sequencing was blood. The source is a man younger than 45 in good health.

The V and J genes are TRBV5-5 and TRBJ1-3; no clear D. This CDR3 spans 14 amino acids. The V gene lost 2 bases and the J gene lost 4 bases, with 10 bases spanning the gap. The germline V gene has CDR1 SGHKS and CDR2 YYEKEE (reference sequence). Written as DNA, the CDR3 is TGTGCCAGCAGCTTCGGTACAAACGGAAACACCATATATTTT. Amino acids: CASSFGTNGNTIYF. Using reference TRBV5-5 and TRBJ1-3 for the parts outside the CDR3, the full variable domain is DAGVTQSPTHLIKTRGQQVTLRCSPISGHKSVSWYQQVLGQGPQFIFQYYEKEERGRGNFPDRFSARQFPNYSSELNVNALLLGDSALYLCASSFGTNGNTIYFGEGSWLTVV.

V gene TRBV5-1 combines with J gene TRBJ2-3; TRBD2 matches 11 bases. V lost 7 bases to trimming and J lost 5 bases; unmatched junction nucleotides: 9. Germline assignment: CDR1 SGHRS and CDR2 YFSETQ. This CDR3 spans 15 amino acids. In nucleotides, the CDR3 is TGCGCCAGCCAACAACTAGCGGGGGCGGGAGATACGCAGTATTTT. It is translated as CASQQLAGAGDTQYF. The whole variable domain, filled in from reference TRBV5-1 and TRBJ2-3, reads KAGVTQTPRYLIKTRGQQVTLSCSPISGHRSVSWYQQTPGQGLQFLFEYFSETQRNKGNFPGRFSGRQFSNSRSEMNVSTLELGDSALYLCASQQLAGAGDTQYFGPGTRLTVL.

The genes are TRBV7-9 and TRBJ1-3; D is unresolved. The ends were cut back, 5 bases at V and 0 bases at J, with 14 bases in the middle. The CDR3 spans 16 residues. Germline V CDR1 and CDR2: SEHNR, FQNEAQ (reference sequence). The CDR3 reads CASSPRALLSGNTIYF. DNA of the CDR3: TGTGCCAGCAGCCCCCGGGCCTTACTCTCTGGAAACACCATATATTTT.

The J gene is TRBJ1-2, the V gene TRBV7-8; 7 positions match TRBD1. The CDR3 is 14 residues long. The V gene's germline CDR1 is SGHVS and CDR2 FQNEAQ. Unmatched junction bases numbered 6, after V lost 4 bases and J lost 4 bases. The CDR3 here is CASSSRTGLYGYTF. CDR3 coding DNA: TGTGCCAGCAGCTCCCGGACAGGTCTCTATGGCTACACCTTC.

Here the CDR3 DNA reads TGTGCCAGCAGCCGGAACACTGAAGCTTTCTTT. Translation: CASSRNTEAFF. V gene TRBV5-5 combines with J gene TRBJ1-1; D is undetermined. Trimming left V 4 bases short and J 1 base short, with 2 bases between. The germline CDR1 and CDR2 sequences are SGHKS and YYEKEE (reference sequence). The CDR3 has 11 amino acids.

The chain carries TRBV30 and TRBJ1-2; D is possibly TRBD1 (5 bases). This CDR3 contains 11 residues. CDR1 is GTSNPN and CDR2 is SVGIG in the germline V gene (reference sequence). V lost 5 bases to trimming and J lost 8 bases, with 12 bases between them. The CDR3 sequence is CAWQRGRGYTF. Written as DNA, the CDR3 is TGTGCCTGGCAAAGGGGCAGAGGCTACACCTTC.

The CDR3 protein is CAIKGTENQPQHF. The CDR3 DNA follows: TGTGCCATCAAGGGGACAGAGAATCAGCCCCAGCATTTT. The rearrangement links TRBV10-3 to TRBJ1-5; 7 nucleotides agree with TRBD1. J was trimmed by 4 bases and V by 7 bases; bases with no gene match: 4. The CDR3 spans 13 residues. Germline lookup yields CDR1 ENHRY and CDR2 SYGVKD.

J is TRBJ1-3 and V is TRBV6-1; the D is unclear. This CDR3 has 16 residues. Deletions cut 2 bases from V and 2 bases from J, with 13 bases between. In germline, CDR1 is MNHNS, CDR2 SASEGT. CDR3 in DNA: TGTGCCAGCAGTGAATTAGTGGGGAGAACTGGAAACACCATATATTTT. The encoded protein is CASSELVGRTGNTIYF.

On this clone: Within the sample, other DNA sequences also encode this same CDR3. The J gene is TRBJ1-5, the V gene TRBV18; D might be TRBD1 (5 bases). This CDR3 contains 13 residues. Germline assignment: CDR1 KGHSH and CDR2 LQKENI. Trimming took 6 bases from V and 0 from J, leaving 6 bases between them. Written as DNA, the CDR3 is TGTGCCAGCTCTGGGGCTAGCAATCAGCCCCAGCATTTT. This gives the protein CASSGASNQPQHF.

The chain carries TRBV12-3 or TRBV12-4 and TRBJ1-2; a possible D gene is TRBD1 (6 bases). The CDR3 extends over 13 amino acids. V was clipped by 1 base and J by 8 bases, with 11 bases between them. The CDR3: CASSLDRAEGYTF. The CDR3 coding sequence is TGTGCCAGCAGTTTAGACAGGGCGGAGGGCTACACCTTC.

CDR3 region: CASSRGQAIGNTIYF. The CDR3 DNA follows: TGCGCCAGCAGCCGGGGACAGGCTATTGGAAACACCATATATTTT. The chain links TRBV5-1 to TRBJ1-3; 8 bases match TRBD1. The length of the CDR3 is 15 residues. Germline V CDR1 and CDR2: SGHRS, YFSETQ. V shed 4 bases, J shed 3 bases, and the junction held 6 bases outside the gene matches. The full variable domain, completed using reference TRBV5-1 and TRBJ1-3, is KAGVTQTPRYLIKTRGQQVTLSCSPISGHRSVSWYQQTPGQGLQFLFEYFSETQRNKGNFPGRFSGRQFSNSRSEMNVSTLELGDSALYLCASSRGQAIGNTIYFGEGSWLTVV.

The genes are TRBV6-5 and TRBJ1-3; D unclear. Trimming removed 2 bases from V and 3 bases from J, with 8 bases in between. The V gene's germline CDR1 is MNHEY and CDR2 SVGAGI. The CDR3 has 14 amino acids. The CDR3 reads CASSYRTGGNTIYF. CDR3 DNA sequence: TGTGCCAGCAGTTACAGGACGGGTGGAAACACCATATATTTT.

The CDR3 protein is CASGLVAGGSETQYF. The CDR3 coding sequence is TGTGCCAGCGGACTTGTAGCGGGGGGCTCGGAGACCCAGTACTTC. The chain carries TRBV7-6 and TRBJ2-5, with TRBD2 matching 10 bases. The CDR3 loop spans 15 amino acids. Germline values: CDR1 SGHVS, CDR2 FNYEAQ. The J segment lost 5 bases and the V segment lost 8 bases, leaving 11 bases of the junction unmatched.